The present T cell receptor beta chain was sequenced within a study of blood T cell repertoires in COVID-19. Sequencing was performed with immunoSEQ multiplex PCR; in TCRdb, only in-frame clones are kept and a portion is missing. The table includes a few hundred thousand clones, 85% to 90% detected once. Only one count was recorded for this clone. The CDR3 covers 18 residues. Germline loops: CDR1 MRHNA, CDR2 SNTAGT. V shed 6 bases, J shed 0 bases, and the junction held 12 bases outside the gene matches. This TCR derives from a man aged 25 to 40 who had recovered from COVID-19. The rearrangement links TRBV6-4 to TRBJ2-2; 8 nucleotides line up with TRBD1. The sequencing input was PBMCs or T cells enriched from blood (not recorded which). CDR3 bases: TGTGCCAGCAGGGGCAGGGGGCGCGACCGGGCGAACACCGGGGAGCTGTTTTTT. It is translated as CASRGRGRDRANTGELFF.